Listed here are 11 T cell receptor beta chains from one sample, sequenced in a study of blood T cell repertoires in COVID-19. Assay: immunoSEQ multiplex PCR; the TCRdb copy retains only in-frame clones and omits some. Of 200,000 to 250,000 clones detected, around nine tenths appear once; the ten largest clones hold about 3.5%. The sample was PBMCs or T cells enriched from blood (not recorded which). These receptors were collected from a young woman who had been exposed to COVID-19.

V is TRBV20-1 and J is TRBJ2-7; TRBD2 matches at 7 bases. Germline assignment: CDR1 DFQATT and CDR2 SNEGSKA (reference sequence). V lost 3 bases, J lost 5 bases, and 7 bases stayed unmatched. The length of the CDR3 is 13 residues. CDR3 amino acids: CSASGGSLDEQYF. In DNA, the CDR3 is TGCAGTGCTAGTGGCGGGAGTCTTGACGAGCAGTACTTC.

The CDR3 sequence is CAWRDRAPYGYTF. The CDR3 DNA reads as TGTGCCTGGAGGGACAGGGCCCCCTATGGCTACACCTTC. The J gene is TRBJ1-2, the V gene TRBV30, with 8 bases identical to TRBD1. The CDR3 runs to 13 residues. In germline, CDR1 is GTSNPN, CDR2 SVGIG (reference sequence). V lost 3 bases, J lost 4 bases, and 4 bases stayed unmatched.

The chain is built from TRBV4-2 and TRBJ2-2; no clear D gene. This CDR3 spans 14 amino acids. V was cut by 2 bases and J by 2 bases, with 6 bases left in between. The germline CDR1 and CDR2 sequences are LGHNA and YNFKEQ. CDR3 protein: CASSQYINTGELFF. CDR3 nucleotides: TGTGCCAGCAGCCAATACATTAACACCGGGGAGCTGTTTTTT.

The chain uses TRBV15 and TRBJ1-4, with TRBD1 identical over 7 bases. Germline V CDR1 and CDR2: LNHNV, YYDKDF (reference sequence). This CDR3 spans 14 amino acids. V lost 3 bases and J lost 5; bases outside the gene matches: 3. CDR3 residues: CATSRGQRNEKLFF. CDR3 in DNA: TGTGCCACCAGCAGGGGACAGAGAAATGAAAAACTGTTTTTT.

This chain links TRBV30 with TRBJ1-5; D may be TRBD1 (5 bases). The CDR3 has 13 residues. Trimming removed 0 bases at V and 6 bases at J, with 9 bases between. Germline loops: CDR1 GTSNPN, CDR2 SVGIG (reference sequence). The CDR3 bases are TGTGCCTGGAGTGTGCAGGGTAGTCAGCCCCAGCATTTT. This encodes CAWSVQGSQPQHF.

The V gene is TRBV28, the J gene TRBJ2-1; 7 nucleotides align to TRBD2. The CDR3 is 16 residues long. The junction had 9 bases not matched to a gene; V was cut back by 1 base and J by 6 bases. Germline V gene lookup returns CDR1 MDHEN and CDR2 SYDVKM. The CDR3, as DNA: TGTGCCAGCAGTTTATCAGGTAGCGGGTTATCCAATGAGCAGTTCTTC. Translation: CASSLSGSGLSNEQFF. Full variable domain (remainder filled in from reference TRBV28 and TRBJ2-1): DVKVTQSSRYLVKRTGEKVFLECVQDMDHENMFWYRQDPGLGLRLIYFSYDVKMKEKGDIPEGYSVSREKKERFSLILESASTNQTSMYLCASSLSGSGLSNEQFFGPGTRLTVL.

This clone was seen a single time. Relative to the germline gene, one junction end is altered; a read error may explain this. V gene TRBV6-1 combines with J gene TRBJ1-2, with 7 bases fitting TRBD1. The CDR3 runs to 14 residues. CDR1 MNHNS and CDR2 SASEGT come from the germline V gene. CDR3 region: CASREGGASYGYTF. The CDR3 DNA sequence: TGTGCCAGCAGAGAAGGGGGCGCAAGCTATGGCTACACCTTC.

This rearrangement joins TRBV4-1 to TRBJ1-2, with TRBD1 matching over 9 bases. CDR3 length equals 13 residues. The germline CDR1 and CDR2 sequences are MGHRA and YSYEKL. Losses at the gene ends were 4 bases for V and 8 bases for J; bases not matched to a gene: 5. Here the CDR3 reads CASSPRQGVGYTF. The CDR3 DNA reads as TGCGCCAGCAGCCCCCGACAGGGGGTAGGCTACACCTTC.

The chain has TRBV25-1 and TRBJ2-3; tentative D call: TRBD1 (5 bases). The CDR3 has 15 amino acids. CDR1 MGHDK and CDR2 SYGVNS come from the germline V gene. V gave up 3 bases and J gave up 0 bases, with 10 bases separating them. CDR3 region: CASSEAGSSTDTQYF. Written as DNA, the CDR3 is TGTGCCAGCAGTGAGGCAGGGTCTAGCACAGATACGCAGTATTTT.

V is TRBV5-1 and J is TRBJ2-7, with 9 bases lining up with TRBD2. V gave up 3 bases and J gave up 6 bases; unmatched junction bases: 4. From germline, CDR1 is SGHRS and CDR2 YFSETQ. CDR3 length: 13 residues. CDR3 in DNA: TGCGCCAGCAGCTATGGTAGCGGGAGCGAGCAGTACTTC. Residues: CASSYGSGSEQYF.

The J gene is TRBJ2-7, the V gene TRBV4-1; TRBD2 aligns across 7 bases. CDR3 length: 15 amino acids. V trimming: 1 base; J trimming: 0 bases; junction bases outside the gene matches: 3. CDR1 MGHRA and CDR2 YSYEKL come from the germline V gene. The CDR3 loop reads CASSQGRDYSYEQYF. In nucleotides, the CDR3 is TGCGCCAGCAGCCAAGGACGGGACTACTCCTACGAGCAGTACTTC.